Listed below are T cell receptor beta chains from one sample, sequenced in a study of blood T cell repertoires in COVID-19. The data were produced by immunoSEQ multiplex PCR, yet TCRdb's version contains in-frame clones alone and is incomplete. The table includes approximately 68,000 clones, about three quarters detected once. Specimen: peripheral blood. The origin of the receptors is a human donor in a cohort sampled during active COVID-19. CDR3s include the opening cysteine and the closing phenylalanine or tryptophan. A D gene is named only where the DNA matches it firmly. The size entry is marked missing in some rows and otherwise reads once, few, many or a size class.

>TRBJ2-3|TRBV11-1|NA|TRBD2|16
TGTGCCAGCAGCTCTTTAGCGGGGGGGATCACAGATACGCAGTATTTT
CASSSLAGGITDTQYF
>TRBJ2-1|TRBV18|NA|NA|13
TGTGCCAGCTCACCACCCGACAGTTTTGAGCAGTTCTTC
CASSPPDSFEQFF
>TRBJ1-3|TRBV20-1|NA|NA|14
TGCAGTGCTAGTCAGGGTAGTGGTGGAAACACCATATATTTT
CSASQGSGGNTIYF
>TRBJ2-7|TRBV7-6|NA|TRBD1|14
TGTGCCAGCAGCTTATCGGGACAGGCCTACGAGCAGTACTTC
CASSLSGQAYEQYF
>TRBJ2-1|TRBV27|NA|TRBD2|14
TGTGCCAGCAGTCTCGGGGGGGTGTCTCCTGGGCAGTTCTTC
CASSLGGVSPGQFF
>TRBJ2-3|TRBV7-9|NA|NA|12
TGTGCCAGCACCTTCACATCAGATACGCAGTATTTT
CASTFTSDTQYF
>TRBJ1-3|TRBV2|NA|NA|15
TGTGCCCGAGGACAGTCTCGAAACTCTGGAAACACCATATATTTT
CARGQSRNSGNTIYF
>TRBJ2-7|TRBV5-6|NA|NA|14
TGTGCCAGCAGCTTGGAGTCCTACCGTTACGAGCAGTACTTC
CASSLESYRYEQYF
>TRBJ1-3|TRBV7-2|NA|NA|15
TGTGCCAGCAGCTTAGACAGATACTCTGGAAACACCATATATTTT
CASSLDRYSGNTIYF
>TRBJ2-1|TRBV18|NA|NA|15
TGTGCCAGCTCCGACTTAAAGACAGCGAGGAATGAGCAGTTCTTC
CASSDLKTARNEQFF
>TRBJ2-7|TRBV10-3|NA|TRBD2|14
TGTGCCATCAGTGAGATTGCTAGCGGGATCGAGCAGTACTTC
CAISEIASGIEQYF
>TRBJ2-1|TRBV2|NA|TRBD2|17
TGTGCCAGCAGTGGACCCCCGACTAGCGGGTTCTACAATGAGCAGTTCTTC
CASSGPPTSGFYNEQFF
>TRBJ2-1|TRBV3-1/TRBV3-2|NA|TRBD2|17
TGTGCCAGCAGCCAATCAAGCGGGATCGGCTCCTACAATGAGCAGTTCTTC
CASSQSSGIGSYNEQFF
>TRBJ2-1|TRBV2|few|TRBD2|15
TGTGCCAGCAGTGAAACGGGGGCGGGAGGTAGAGAGCAGTTCTTC
CASSETGAGGREQFF
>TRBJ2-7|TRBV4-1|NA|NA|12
TGCGCCAGCAGCTCCGGCTCCTACGAGCAGTACTTC
CASSSGSYEQYF
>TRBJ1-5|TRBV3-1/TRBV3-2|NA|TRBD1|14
TGTGCCAGCAGCCAAGGACAGGGGAGTCAGCCCCAGCATTTT
CASSQGQGSQPQHF
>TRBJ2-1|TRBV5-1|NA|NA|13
TGCGCCAGCAGCATCTACCGGTTCAATGAGCAGTTCTTC
CASSIYRFNEQFF
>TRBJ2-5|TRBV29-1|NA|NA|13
TGCAGCGTTGATCGACTCAACCAAGAGACCCAGTACTTC
CSVDRLNQETQYF
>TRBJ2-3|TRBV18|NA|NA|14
TGTGCCAGCTCACCACCCTCAGGGTCAGATACGCAGTATTTT
CASSPPSGSDTQYF
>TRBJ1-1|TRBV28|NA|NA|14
TGTGCCAGCATCCTATCCTCGGGGGACACTGAAGCTTTCTTT
CASILSSGDTEAFF
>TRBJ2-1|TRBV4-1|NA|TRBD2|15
TGCGCCAGCAGCCCTTGGACTAGCGGGAGCAATGAGCAGTTCTTC
CASSPWTSGSNEQFF
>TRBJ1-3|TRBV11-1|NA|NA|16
TGTGCCAGCAGCTCCGACAGAGGCGGCTCTGGAAACACCATATATTTT
CASSSDRGGSGNTIYF
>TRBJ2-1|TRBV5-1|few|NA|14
TGCGCCAGCGCGGCCCTGAGCTCCTACAATGAGCAGTTCTTC
CASAALSSYNEQFF
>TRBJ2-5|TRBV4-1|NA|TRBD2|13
TGCGCCAGTTCGGCGGGAGGGGTTGAGACCCAGTACTTC
CASSAGGVETQYF
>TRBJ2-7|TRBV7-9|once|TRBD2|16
TGTGCCAGCAGCTTTTGGGGAGGGAGTATCCGGCACGAGCAGTACTTC
CASSFWGGSIRHEQYF
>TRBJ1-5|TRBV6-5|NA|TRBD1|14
TGTGCCACTTCGGGACAGGGGGCGGGTCAGCCCCAGCATTTT
CATSGQGAGQPQHF
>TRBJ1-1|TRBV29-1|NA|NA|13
TGCAGCGTCGCACAGGGTCGGGACACTGAAGCTTTCTTT
CSVAQGRDTEAFF
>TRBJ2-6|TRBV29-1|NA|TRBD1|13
TGCAGCGTTGCCACAACAGGGGACAACGTCCTGACTTTC
CSVATTGDNVLTF
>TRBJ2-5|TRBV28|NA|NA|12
TGTGCCAGCAGTCAACGGGGGGAGACCCAGTACTTC
CASSQRGETQYF
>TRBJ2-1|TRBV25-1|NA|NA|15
TGTGCCAGCAGTGAATATGGAGGGGTCGGGAATGAGCAGTTCTTC
CASSEYGGVGNEQFF
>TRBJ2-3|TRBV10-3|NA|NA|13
TGTGCCATCAGCCCCTCGGGGACAGATACGCAGTATTTT
CAISPSGTDTQYF
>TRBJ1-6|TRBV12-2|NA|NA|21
TGTGCAAGTCGCTTAGCCCCGGGGGAGACATTTGAGCCCTCTTATAATTCACCCCTCCACTTT
CASRLAPGETFEPSYNSPLHF
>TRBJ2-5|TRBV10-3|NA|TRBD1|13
TGTGCCATCAGTGATGGGACAGGGGAGACCCAGTACTTC
CAISDGTGETQYF
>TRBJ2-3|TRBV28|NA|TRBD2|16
TGTGCCAGCAGTTTATCCGAGCGGGAGATCTTAGATACGCAGTATTTT
CASSLSEREILDTQYF
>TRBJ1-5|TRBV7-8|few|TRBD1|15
TGTGCCAGCAGCTTAGGGCAGGGGGCAGGACAGCCCCAGCATTTT
CASSLGQGAGQPQHF
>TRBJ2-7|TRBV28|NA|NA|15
TGTGCCAGCAGCCCCCCCCGGAGTGAGTCCTACGAGCAGTACTTC
CASSPPRSESYEQYF
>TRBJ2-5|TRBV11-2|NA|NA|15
TGTGCCAGCAGCTTAGGGGCAGGAACTCAAGAGACCCAGTACTTC
CASSLGAGTQETQYF
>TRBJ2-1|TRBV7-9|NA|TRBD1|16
TGTGCCAGCAGCCAAGAAAACAGGGGGCTCTGGGATGAGCAGTTCTTC
CASSQENRGLWDEQFF
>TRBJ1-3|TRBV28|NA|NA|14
TGTGCCAGCAGTTTCGGGGGAGCAGGAAACACCATATATTTT
CASSFGGAGNTIYF